This T cell receptor beta chain came from a study of T cells in Graves' hyperthyroidism and ophthalmopathy. Study at large: Peripheral blood samples were taken at initial diagnosis, prior to any treatment. The study, taken as a whole, reports: Most thyroid clonotypes expanded above 0.001 appeared in blood too.

The TCR beta CDR3 regions underwent amplification using RNA transcripts as the source. The TCR CDR3 was amplified in a first-round RT-PCR using the HTBI primer set. TCRdb recomputed calls from the multiplex PCR reads with MiXCR, one row per CDR3 protein. The table has hundreds of thousands of distinct CDR3 sequences, 30% to 40% seen once. Absent ophthalmopathy progression within 18 months defined stable Graves' hyperthyroidism. About this clonotype itself: Its specificity is unknown.

The ends were cut back, 3 bases at V and 3 bases at J, with 9 bases in the middle. The CDR3 is 13 amino acids. CDR1 is MNHEY, CDR2 SMNVEV, per germline (reference sequence). Sequenced material: blood. The V call is TRBV27, the J call TRBJ2-7; D might be TRBD2 (5 bases). This TCR derives from a woman in her thirties or forties with Graves' hyperthyroidism. The CDR3 DNA is TGTGCCAGCAGTTTGGCTAGCTACTACGAGCAGTACTTC. It specifies CASSLASYYEQYF.